These 13 T cell receptor beta chains originate from one sample sequenced in a study of cytomegalovirus exposure and HLA in healthy donors. The method was immunoSEQ multiplex PCR; TCRdb's version includes in-frame clones alone and lacks a portion of them. The sample includes about 110,000 clones, about 90% of them seen just once. Sequencing input: PBMCs. The receptors derive from a woman aged 18-29 years in good health and CMV-seronegative.

V and J are TRBV29-1 and TRBJ2-1; 8 bases line up with TRBD2. V dropped 4 bases and J dropped 1; count of bases not matched to a gene: 9. Germline loops: CDR1 SQVTM, CDR2 ANQGSEA. The CDR3 contains 16 residues. CDR3 protein: CSVVTLGGRSYNEQFF. The CDR3, as DNA: TGCAGCGTTGTAACCCTCGGCGGGAGGTCCTACAATGAGCAGTTCTTC.

The V and J genes are TRBV7-2 and TRBJ2-3, with 7 nucleotides matching TRBD1. This CDR3 spans 13 amino acids. Trimming took 3 bases from V and 9 from J; bases not matched to a gene: 6. Per germline, CDR1 SGHTA and CDR2 FQGNSA. CDR3 coding DNA: TGTGCCAGCAGCTTTAAGGGGGCGCACACGCAGTATTTT. Protein: CASSFKGAHTQYF.

This rearrangement joins TRBV4-3 to TRBJ2-1; TRBD2 is a possible D gene (5 bases). The germline V gene encodes CDR1 LGHNA and CDR2 YSLEER. This CDR3 spans 15 amino acids. Deletions cut 4 bases from V and 7 bases from J, with 17 bases between. The CDR3 loop reads CASSRGLARGNEQFF. The DNA for the CDR3 is TGCGCCAGCAGCCGTGGACTTGCCCGTGGGAATGAGCAGTTCTTC.

The rearrangement joins TRBV5-1 to TRBJ1-2; TRBD1 might be the D (5 bases). This CDR3 has 15 residues. Trimming stripped 3 bases from V and 9 bases from J, with 21 bases between. The germline V gene encodes CDR1 SGHRS and CDR2 YFSETQ. The CDR3 reads CASSSSGTGGWSYTF. The CDR3 nucleotides are TGCGCCAGCAGCTCGTCCGGGACGGGAGGGTGGAGCTACACCTTC. The full variable domain, in which reference TRBV5-1 and TRBJ1-2 provide the parts outside the CDR3, is KAGVTQTPRYLIKTRGQQVTLSCSPISGHRSVSWYQQTPGQGLQFLFEYFSETQRNKGNFPGRFSGRQFSNSRSEMNVSTLELGDSALYLCASSSSGTGGWSYTFGSGTRLTVV.

The chain employs TRBV5-4 and TRBJ1-1; D not resolved. Trimming cost V 4 bases and J 1 base, with 11 bases left between them. The CDR3 consists of 14 residues. Germline V gene data show CDR1 as SGHNT and CDR2 as YYREEE (reference sequence). The CDR3 DNA follows: TGTGCCAGCAGCCGGGGTGAGGGGAACACTGAAGCTTTCTTT. As protein: CASSRGEGNTEAFF.

This sequence joins TRBV6-1 and TRBJ1-5; TRBD1 matches at 7 bases. From germline, CDR1 is MNHNS and CDR2 SASEGT. The CDR3 has 16 residues. With 4 bases clipped from V and 1 base from J, the junction kept 7 bases outside the gene matches. CDR3 region: CASSGRTGSSNQPQHF. CDR3 nucleotide sequence: TGTGCCAGCAGTGGGCGGACAGGCAGCAGCAATCAGCCCCAGCATTTT.

The chain carries TRBV5-6 and TRBJ2-2; maybe TRBD2 (6 bases). The CDR3 has 16 amino acids. V lost 5 bases to trimming and J lost 5 bases, with 19 bases between them. The germline gives CDR1 SGHDT, CDR2 YYEEEE. DNA for the CDR3: TGTGCCAGCAGGGCCCAGGGAGGACTACCTACCGGGGAGCTGTTTTTT. Amino acid sequence: CASRAQGGLPTGELFF.

In this sample, this clone turned up once. This sequence joins TRBV28 and TRBJ2-2; D is uncertain. Trimming cost V 8 bases and J 6 bases, with 13 bases left between them. This CDR3 has 13 amino acids. Germline loops: CDR1 MDHEN, CDR2 SYDVKM. The CDR3 loop reads CASRRLVSGELFF. DNA of the CDR3: TGTGCCAGCCGCAGACTGGTATCCGGGGAGCTGTTTTTT.

The chain has TRBV2 and TRBJ2-6; a possible D gene is TRBD1 (6 bases). Germline-derived CDR1 and CDR2 are SNHLY and FYNNEI. This CDR3 has 16 residues. Trimming took off 3 bases at V and 0 bases at J, with 9 bases between the two ends. The CDR3 loop is CASSEDRLSGANVLTF. The CDR3, as DNA: TGTGCCAGCAGTGAGGACAGACTCTCTGGGGCCAACGTCCTGACTTTC.

The chain combines TRBV4-2 with TRBJ1-2; no clear D. CDR1 is LGHNA, CDR2 YNFKEQ, per germline. V dropped 0 bases and J dropped 5 bases, with 16 bases sitting between them. CDR3 length equals 16 residues. The CDR3 nucleotides are TGTGCCAGCAGCCAAGATTTACGGGGTAGGAGTTATGGCTACACCTTC. This gives the protein CASSQDLRGRSYGYTF.

The V gene is TRBV4-2, the J gene TRBJ2-6, with D unresolved. The V end was cut by 4 bases, the J end by 2 bases, with 9 bases between. CDR1 and CDR2 (germline): LGHNA, YNFKEQ. CDR3 length: 15 amino acids. The CDR3 DNA sequence: TGTGCCAGCAGCCTAGCTGTCGCTGGGGCCAACGTCCTGACTTTC. Translation gives CASSLAVAGANVLTF.

The chain joins TRBV7-3 to TRBJ2-7, with D maybe TRBD2 (6 bases). Germline values: CDR1 SGHTA, CDR2 FQGTGA. The CDR3 has 16 residues. The V gene lost 2 bases and the J gene lost 2 bases, with 16 bases spanning the gap. CDR3 protein: CASSLGSGTGAYEQYF. The CDR3 DNA sequence: TGTGCCAGCAGCTTAGGGTCAGGGACGGGGGCCTACGAGCAGTACTTC.

This clone showed up just a few times. CDR3 region: CASSLALPGTGPHYEQYF. The CDR3 nucleotides are TGTGCCAGCAGCTTAGCGCTTCCCGGGACAGGGCCACACTACGAGCAGTACTTC. This chain uses TRBV7-2 with TRBJ2-7; TRBD1 agrees at 9 bases. This CDR3 is 18 amino acids long. The germline V gene encodes CDR1 SGHTA and CDR2 FQGNSA. With V trimmed by 0 bases and J by 3 bases, 12 bases remained unmatched.